This TCR beta chain was obtained from a study of blood T cell repertoires in COVID-19. Study background: Sites in the United States, Italy and Spain provided acute and convalescent COVID-19 samples. PBMCs, B-cell-depleted T cells, or T cells were the source of the cDNA or gDNA that made up the material.

The CDR3 has 14 residues. Germline CDR1 and CDR2: LGHDT and YNNKEL (reference sequence). V lost 3 bases, J lost 7 bases, and 5 bases stayed unmatched. Original methodology: Quantification of nucleated cells was approximated via reference gene primer amplification. The assay was immunoSEQ multiplex PCR, and TCRdb's table has in-frame clones only and misses some. The DNA gave D and trimming, while V, J and clone size come from that table. This table holds some 200,000 clones, around 80% found once. This clone was detected only a few times. The V call is TRBV3-1 (or the pseudogene TRBV3-2), the J call TRBJ1-5, with 8 positions matching TRBD1. The origin of this receptor is a woman in her thirties or forties who had recovered from COVID-19. The sample was peripheral blood. Written as DNA, the CDR3 is TGTGCCAGCAGCCATTCAGGGGGCGGGCAGCCCCAGCATTTT. The encoded protein is CASSHSGGGQPQHF.